This is a list of T cell receptor beta chains from one sample in a study of blood T cell repertoires in COVID-19. The table came from immunoSEQ multiplex PCR; TCRdb's copy has only in-frame clones and leaves some out. The table shows about 64,000 clones, with approximately 75% occurring only once. The specimen was peripheral blood. These receptors were taken from a man aged 80 or over with acute or convalescent COVID-19. CDR3s include the opening cysteine and the closing phenylalanine or tryptophan. The order of the fields is J gene, D gene, clone size, V gene, CDR3 length, CDR3 protein, CDR3 DNA. A D gene is named only where the DNA matches it firmly. Expanded clones are given a class, and other clones once, few, many or no size at all.

J: TRBJ2-3
D: TRBD2
size: -
V: TRBV5-1
length: 16
CDR3: CASSFTSGGASDTQYF
DNA: TGCGCCAGCAGCTTTACTAGCGGGGGGGCCTCAGATACGCAGTATTTT

J: TRBJ2-3
D: -
size: few
V: TRBV2
length: 14
CDR3: CASSGGLSTDTQYF
DNA: TGTGCCAGCAGTGGGGGGCTTAGCACAGATACGCAGTATTTT

J: TRBJ2-7
D: TRBD2
size: -
V: TRBV4-1
length: 16
CDR3: CASSQDLSGGAYEQYF
DNA: TGCGCCAGCAGCCAAGATTTAAGCGGGGGGGCCTACGAGCAGTACTTC

J: TRBJ1-3
D: -
size: few
V: TRBV19
length: 14
CDR3: CASSTRTTLLTIYF
DNA: TGTGCCAGTAGTACCCGGACTACACTCCTCACCATATATTTT

J: TRBJ1-1
D: TRBD1
size: -
V: TRBV19
length: 13
CDR3: CASGRGRGTEAFF
DNA: TGTGCCAGTGGTAGGGGGCGGGGGACTGAAGCTTTCTTT

J: TRBJ2-5
D: -
size: -
V: TRBV18
length: 13
CDR3: CASSPPGGETQYF
DNA: TGTGCCAGCTCACCACCAGGAGGGGAGACCCAGTACTTC

J: TRBJ1-2
D: -
size: -
V: TRBV2
length: 15
CDR3: CASSVVTANLYGYTF
DNA: TGTGCCAGCAGTGTAGTGACAGCAAATCTTTATGGCTACACCTTC

J: TRBJ2-4
D: -
size: -
V: TRBV6-1
length: 16
CDR3: CASSERVALAKNIQYF
DNA: TGTGCCAGCAGTGAACGGGTCGCGTTAGCCAAAAACATTCAGTACTTC

J: TRBJ2-1
D: TRBD2
size: -
V: TRBV3-1/TRBV3-2
length: 15
CDR3: CASSQERAGADEQFF
DNA: TGTGCCAGCAGCCAAGAGCGAGCGGGGGCGGATGAGCAGTTCTTC

J: TRBJ1-1
D: -
size: -
V: TRBV12-3/TRBV12-4
length: 13
CDR3: CASSLAAGTEAFF
DNA: TGTGCCAGCAGTTTAGCTGCGGGCACTGAAGCTTTCTTT

J: TRBJ1-5
D: -
size: -
V: TRBV15
length: 14
CDR3: CATSRGGDSQPQHF
DNA: TGTGCCACCAGCAGAGGGGGAGATAGTCAGCCCCAGCATTTT

J: TRBJ1-5
D: TRBD1
size: -
V: TRBV24-1
length: 15
CDR3: CATSPGTGVNQPQHF
DNA: TGTGCCACCAGTCCCGGGACAGGGGTTAATCAGCCCCAGCATTTT

J: TRBJ1-1
D: -
size: -
V: TRBV6-5
length: 14
CDR3: CASSSDTNIPEAFF
DNA: TGTGCCAGCAGCTCCGACACCAACATTCCTGAAGCTTTCTTT

J: TRBJ1-2
D: TRBD1
size: few
V: TRBV5-4
length: 14
CDR3: CASSPDRDPYGYTF
DNA: TGTGCCAGCAGCCCCGACAGGGATCCCTATGGCTACACCTTC

J: TRBJ1-1
D: TRBD1
size: -
V: TRBV6-6
length: 15
CDR3: CASSYSMAGGTEAFF
DNA: TGTGCCAGCAGTTACTCGATGGCAGGGGGCACTGAAGCTTTCTTT

J: TRBJ1-6
D: TRBD1
size: -
V: TRBV12-3/TRBV12-4
length: 13
CDR3: CASSRGLGSPLHF
DNA: TGTGCCAGCAGCAGGGGGCTTGGGTCACCCCTCCACTTT

J: TRBJ1-2
D: TRBD1
size: -
V: TRBV6-5
length: 13
CDR3: CASSTGTGGGYTF
DNA: TGTGCCAGCAGTACCGGGACAGGGGGTGGCTACACCTTC

J: TRBJ1-5
D: -
size: -
V: TRBV7-8
length: 15
CDR3: CASSLVGQTNQPQHF
DNA: TGTGCCAGCAGCTTAGTAGGACAAACCAATCAGCCCCAGCATTTT

J: TRBJ2-7
D: -
size: -
V: TRBV14
length: 12
CDR3: CASSQVPVEQYF
DNA: TGTGCCAGCAGCCAAGTCCCAGTCGAGCAGTACTTC

J: TRBJ1-1
D: -
size: -
V: TRBV12-3/TRBV12-4
length: 13
CDR3: CASSLGGGRKAFF
DNA: TGTGCCAGCAGTTTAGGGGGGGGGAGAAAAGCTTTCTTT

J: TRBJ2-5
D: -
size: -
V: TRBV11-2
length: 13
CDR3: CASSQGLQETQYF
DNA: TGTGCCAGCAGCCAAGGACTCCAAGAGACCCAGTACTTC

J: TRBJ2-5
D: -
size: -
V: TRBV4-2
length: 15
CDR3: CASSQGGTVQETQYF
DNA: TGTGCCAGCAGCCAAGGGGGGACTGTACAAGAGACCCAGTACTTC